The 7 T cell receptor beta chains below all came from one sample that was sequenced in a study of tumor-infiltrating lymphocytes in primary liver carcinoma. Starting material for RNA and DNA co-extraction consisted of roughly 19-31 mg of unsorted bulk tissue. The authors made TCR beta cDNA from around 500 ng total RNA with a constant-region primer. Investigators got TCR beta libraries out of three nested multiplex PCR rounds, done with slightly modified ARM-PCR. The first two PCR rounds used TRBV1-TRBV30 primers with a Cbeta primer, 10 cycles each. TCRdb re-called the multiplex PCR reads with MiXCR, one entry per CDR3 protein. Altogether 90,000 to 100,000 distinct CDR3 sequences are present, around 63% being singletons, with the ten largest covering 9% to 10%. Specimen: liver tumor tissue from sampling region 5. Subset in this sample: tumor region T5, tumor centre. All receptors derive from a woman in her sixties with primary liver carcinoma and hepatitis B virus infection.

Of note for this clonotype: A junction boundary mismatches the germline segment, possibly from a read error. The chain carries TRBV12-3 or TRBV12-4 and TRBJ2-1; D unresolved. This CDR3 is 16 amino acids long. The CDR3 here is CVSSLSGRPGHYEQFF. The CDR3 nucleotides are TGTGTCAGCAGTTTGTCCGGCAGACCAGGTCACTATGAGCAGTTCTTC.

The CDR3 reads CASSSGQGYGYTF. CDR3 nucleotide sequence: TGTGCCAGCAGTTCGGGACAAGGCTATGGCTACACCTTC. V is TRBV2 and J is TRBJ1-2; TRBD1 might be the D (6 bases). V was clipped by 5 bases and J by 4 bases, with 11 bases between them. The CDR3 runs to 13 residues. Per the germline V gene, CDR1 is SNHLY and CDR2 is FYNNEI.

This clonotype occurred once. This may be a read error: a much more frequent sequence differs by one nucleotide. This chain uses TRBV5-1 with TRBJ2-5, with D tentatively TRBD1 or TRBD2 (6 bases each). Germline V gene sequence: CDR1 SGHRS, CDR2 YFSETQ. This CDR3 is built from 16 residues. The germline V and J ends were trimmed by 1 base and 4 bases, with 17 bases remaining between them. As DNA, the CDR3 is TGCGCCAGCAGCTTGATTGGGGGGCCCCATGGAGAGACCCAGTACTTC. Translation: CASSLIGGPHGETQYF.

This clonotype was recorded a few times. CDR3 coding DNA: TGTGCCAGCACCACCCTCGAGGGAGGGTCAGAGACCCAGTACTTC. This codes for CASTTLEGGSETQYF. The chain joins TRBV28 to TRBJ2-5, with 7 nucleotides matching TRBD2. The CDR3 covers 15 residues. CDR1 and CDR2 from the germline V gene are MDHEN and SYDVKM. The V gene end was trimmed by 7 bases and the J gene end by 4 bases; junction bases not matched to a gene: 12. Combining the CDR3 with reference TRBV28 and TRBJ2-5 gives the whole variable domain DVKVTQSSRYLVKRTGEKVFLECVQDMDHENMFWYRQDPGLGLRLIYFSYDVKMKEKGDIPEGYSVSREKKERFSLILESASTNQTSMYLCASTTLEGGSETQYFGPGTRLLVL.

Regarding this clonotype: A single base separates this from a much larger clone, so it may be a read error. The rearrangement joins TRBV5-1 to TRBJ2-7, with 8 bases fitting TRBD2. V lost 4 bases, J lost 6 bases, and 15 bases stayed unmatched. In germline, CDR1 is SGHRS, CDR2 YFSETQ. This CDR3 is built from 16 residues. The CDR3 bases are TGCGCCAGCAGCGAGGGACTAGGGGGTCCAGCGGGCGAGCAGTACTTC. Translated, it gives CASSEGLGGPAGEQYF.

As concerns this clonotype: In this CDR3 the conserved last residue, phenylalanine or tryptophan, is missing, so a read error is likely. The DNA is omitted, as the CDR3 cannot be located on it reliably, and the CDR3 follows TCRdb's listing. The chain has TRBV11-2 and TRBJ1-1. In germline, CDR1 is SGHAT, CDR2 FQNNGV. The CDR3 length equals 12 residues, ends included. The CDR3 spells CASSSKPAETFS.

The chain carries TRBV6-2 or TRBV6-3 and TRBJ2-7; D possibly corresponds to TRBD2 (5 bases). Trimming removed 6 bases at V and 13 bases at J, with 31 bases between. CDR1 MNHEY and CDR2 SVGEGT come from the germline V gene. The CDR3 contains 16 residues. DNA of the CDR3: TGTGCCAGCAGCTTCGCCCTAGCTGGGAATTCCTACGAGCGCTACTTC. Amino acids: CASSFALAGNSYERYF.